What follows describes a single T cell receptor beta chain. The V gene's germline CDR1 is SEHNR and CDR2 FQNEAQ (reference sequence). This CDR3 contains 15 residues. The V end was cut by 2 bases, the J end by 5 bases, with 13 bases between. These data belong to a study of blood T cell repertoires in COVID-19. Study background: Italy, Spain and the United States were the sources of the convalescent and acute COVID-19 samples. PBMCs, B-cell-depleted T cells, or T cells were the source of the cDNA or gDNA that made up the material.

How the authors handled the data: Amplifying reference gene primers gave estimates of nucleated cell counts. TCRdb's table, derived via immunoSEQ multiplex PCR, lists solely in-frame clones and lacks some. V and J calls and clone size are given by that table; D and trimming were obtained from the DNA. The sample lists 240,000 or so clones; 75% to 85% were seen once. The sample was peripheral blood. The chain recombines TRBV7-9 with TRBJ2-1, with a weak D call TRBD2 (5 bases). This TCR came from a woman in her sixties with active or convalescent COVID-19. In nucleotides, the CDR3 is TGTGCCAGCAGCTTAATAGTACTCGGGGACAATGAGCAGTTCTTC. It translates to CASSLIVLGDNEQFF.